This entry describes one T cell receptor (beta chain). Its specific antigen is unknown. There are no base qualities to consult, and no much larger clone falls within one base. The data belong to a study of cytomegalovirus exposure and HLA in healthy donors (dated by TCRdb to the late 2010s). Study-wide context: According to a later analysis, the 120 or so validation repertoires were produced on the same platform as the 666 repertoires of the first cohort. The study was designed to test whether signatures of past pathogen exposure could be identified by cataloging public T cell receptors. In addition to the first cohort of 650 to 750 subjects, a separate validation cohort of 130 or so different subjects was used. The study combined high-throughput TCR immunosequencing, statistical association of individual TCRs with disease status, and machine learning to predict cytomegalovirus infection status.

The research as a whole found: In both the original and validation cohorts, the classifier was reported to diagnose cytomegalovirus status with high specificity and sensitivity. In a later analysis, TCRs clustered in the first cohort were found to also tend to co-occur in the roughly 120 validation repertoires, with 85% to 95% of cluster scores above 0. A total of fewer than 200 TCR beta chains were listed by the study as associated with cytomegalovirus. A later analysis had no HLA typing for the validation cohort, so co-occurrence there was scored across all 110 or so repertoires. A few of the identified cytomegalovirus-associated TCR beta chains were confirmed in vitro to be specific for cytomegalovirus antigens. Most TCR sequences were seen in very few donors, while some public TCRs were found in many individuals. The authors suggested that the approach could potentially be generalized to other disease states and immunological phenotypes.

Separate from the roughly 650-subject first cohort, the validation cohort of roughly 130 subjects was the group to which the donors belonged. Preparation of the library involved the immunoSEQ multiplex PCR assay. The original pipeline was this. A statistical classification framework was developed to diagnose cytomegalovirus status using the catalog of TCR beta chain sequences. In TCRdb, the immuneACCESS table is reduced to in-frame sequences with V and J assigned. These tables do not hold every clone; where another copy was compared, an unresolved V gene accounts for under half, and the others remain unexplained. V and J calls and clone size follow that table, whereas D and trimming were derived from the DNA. The sample contains 200,000 to 250,000 clones, approximately 87% of them found a single time. Clones ranked in the top ten supply 5.5% to 7% of the sample. The CDR3 measures 14 amino acids from cysteine to phenylalanine. The DNA shown is the 42-base CDR3, in frame from base 1. In the germline V gene, CDR1 corresponds to MDHEN and CDR2 to SYDVKM. The junction carries 14 bases between V and J, which are trimmed by 6 bases and 5 bases respectively.

This receptor was identified in a young woman in good health and CMV-seronegative. This sequence uses TRBV28 and TRBJ1-5, with the D gene not clear enough to name. Sequencing used PBMCs. The DNA reads TGTGCCAGCAGCTTGGGAGGGTCTCATCAGCCCCAGCATTTT. Its coded protein is CASSLGGSHQPQHF.